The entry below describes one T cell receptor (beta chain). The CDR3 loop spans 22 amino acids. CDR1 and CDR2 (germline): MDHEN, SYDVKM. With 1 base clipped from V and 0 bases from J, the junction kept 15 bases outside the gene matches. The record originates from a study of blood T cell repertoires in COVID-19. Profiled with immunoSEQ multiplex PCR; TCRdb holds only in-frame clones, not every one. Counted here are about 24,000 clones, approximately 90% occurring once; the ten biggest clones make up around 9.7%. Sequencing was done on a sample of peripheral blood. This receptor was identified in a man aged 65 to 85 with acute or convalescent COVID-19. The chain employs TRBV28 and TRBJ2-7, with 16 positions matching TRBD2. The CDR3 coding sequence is TGTGCCAGCAGTTTATTCGCCGGGGGACTAGCGGGAGGGCCGAAGGGCTCCTACGAGCAGTACTTC. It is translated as CASSLFAGGLAGGPKGSYEQYF.